These T cell receptor beta chains were read from a single sample in a study of blood T cell repertoires in COVID-19. The assay was immunoSEQ multiplex PCR, and TCRdb's table has in-frame clones only and misses some. The sample holds roughly 100,000 clones; less than 90% are singletons and the top ten take about 6.3%. Input material: peripheral blood. All receptors derive from a human donor in a cohort sampled during active COVID-19. CDR3s include the opening cysteine and the closing phenylalanine or tryptophan. The order of the fields is clone size, D gene, J gene, V gene, CDR3 DNA, CDR3 protein. A D gene is named only where the DNA matches it firmly. Clone size is shown for a subset of rows, as once, few, many or a class of expanded clone.

>.|TRBD2|TRBJ2-2|TRBV7-3
TGTGCCAGCAGCTTAGATCTCCTAGCGGGCGGGACCGGGGAGCTGTTTTTT
CASSLDLLAGGTGELFF
>.|.|TRBJ2-2|TRBV5-1
TGCGCCAGCAGCTTGGGTCCGGGCACAGGGAACACCGGGGAGCTGTTTTTT
CASSLGPGTGNTGELFF
>.|TRBD2|TRBJ2-7|TRBV27
TGTGCCAGCAGTTTAGCGCCTAGCGGGAGCTACGAGCAGTACTTC
CASSLAPSGSYEQYF
>.|TRBD2|TRBJ2-7|TRBV5-4
TGTGCCAGCAGCTTGGCGGGACTAGCGGGGGCCTACGAGCAGTACTTC
CASSLAGLAGAYEQYF
>.|TRBD1|TRBJ1-4|TRBV28
TGTGCCAGCAGTTTAGGACAGGGTAATGAAAAACTGTTTTTT
CASSLGQGNEKLFF
>once|.|TRBJ1-4|TRBV6-2/TRBV6-3
TGTGCCAGCAGTCGCGGACGGATTCGTCCGGAGGGACTGTTTTTT
CASSRGRIRPEGLFF
>.|.|TRBJ2-3|TRBV29-1
TGCACCGGGGAGCGGAGCACAGATACGCAGTATTTT
CTGERSTDTQYF
>few|.|TRBJ2-7|TRBV4-2
TGTGCCAGCAGCCAAGGAGGGGGATGGAACGAGCAGTACTTC
CASSQGGGWNEQYF
>.|.|TRBJ2-2|TRBV5-1
TGCGCCAGCAGCTTGTCACAGGGTGGAACCGGGGAGCTGTTTTTT
CASSLSQGGTGELFF
>few|.|TRBJ1-2|TRBV10-3
TGTGCCAGCTTCCGGGACTCAACTAACTATGGCTACACCTTC
CASFRDSTNYGYTF
>.|TRBD2|TRBJ2-5|TRBV4-2
TGTGCCAGCAGGCGTGGGTCGGCGGGAGAGGGAGAGACCCAGTACTTC
CASRRGSAGEGETQYF
>.|TRBD1|TRBJ2-1|TRBV2
TGTGCCGGATCGAGACAGGGTACGGATGAGCAGTTCTTC
CAGSRQGTDEQFF
>.|.|TRBJ1-1|TRBV2
TGTGCCAGCAACCTACAGGGGAACACTGAAGCTTTCTTT
CASNLQGNTEAFF
>once|.|TRBJ1-5|TRBV21-1
TGTGCCAGCCCCGGGGACAACCAGCACCAGAATTTT
CASPGDNQHQNF
>.|TRBD1|TRBJ2-5|TRBV19
TGTGCCAGTAGAGGACAGGGGTGGCCCCAGGAGACCCAGTACTTC
CASRGQGWPQETQYF
>.|TRBD2|TRBJ2-1|TRBV7-9
TGTGCCAGCAGCCTCACTAGCGGGGGCTACAATGAGCAGTTCTTC
CASSLTSGGYNEQFF
>.|.|TRBJ1-5|TRBV27
TGTGCCAGCAGTTTATACGGTCAGCCCCAGCATTTT
CASSLYGQPQHF
>.|.|TRBJ2-3|TRBV19
TGTGCCAGTATGGGCTACTCAGAGACCACAGATACGCAGTATTTT
CASMGYSETTDTQYF
>.|.|TRBJ2-3|TRBV7-9
TGTGCCAGCAGCTCAAGCGCGGAGGGTACAGATACGCAGTATTTT
CASSSSAEGTDTQYF
>.|.|TRBJ2-2|TRBV3-1/TRBV3-2
TGTGCCAGCAGCCATCATTCTTGGGAGACCGGGGAGCTGTTTTTT
CASSHHSWETGELFF
>.|.|TRBJ2-3|TRBV19
TGTGCCAGTAGTATAGATCTAGTACCGGATACGCAGTATTTT
CASSIDLVPDTQYF
>.|.|TRBJ1-6|TRBV30
TGTGCCTGGAGTGTTAGTCTGGATTCACCCCTCCACTTT
CAWSVSLDSPLHF
>.|.|TRBJ1-1|TRBV9
TGTGCCAGCAGCGTAGTGGGGGGGCTAAACACTGAAGCTTTCTTT
CASSVVGGLNTEAFF
>.|.|TRBJ1-1|TRBV3-1/TRBV3-2
TGTGCCAGCAGCCAAGATTCCGGGTTCGCTGAAGCTTTCTTT
CASSQDSGFAEAFF
>.|.|TRBJ2-7|TRBV7-2
TGTGCCAGCAGCCCCCAGGGTGGGCCCTACGAGCAGTACTTC
CASSPQGGPYEQYF
>.|TRBD1|TRBJ1-1|TRBV19
TGTGCCAGTAGTACTCGACAGGGAATGAACACTGAAGCTTTCTTT
CASSTRQGMNTEAFF